The 2 T cell receptor beta chains below all came from one sample that was sequenced in a study of CD8 T cells in ankylosing spondylitis (TCRdb year 2017). The method was 5' RACE. Sequencing used an Illumina HiSeq 2500. TCRdb reworked the public reads: Q25 trimming with fastp, MiXCR clone assembly, productive beta chains retained. Each record represents a unique CDR3 protein, reported with the most common genes and DNA among its rows. This sample lists approximately 300,000 distinct CDR3 sequences; around 21% were detected once. The ten largest account for 3.5% of the sample. The sequenced sample consisted of blood, either unsorted or a sorted T cell fraction (not recorded which). These TCRs come from a female donor with ankylosing spondylitis or in good health (not recorded which).

This clonotype was counted only a few times. J is TRBJ2-1 and V is TRBV11-2; TRBD2 matches at 8 bases. V shed 5 bases, J shed 9 bases, and the junction held 6 bases outside the gene matches. CDR1 is SGHAT and CDR2 is FQNNGV in the germline V gene. The CDR3 loop spans 13 amino acids. The CDR3 loop reads CASSTDRGGEQFF. For the CDR3, the DNA is TGTGCCAGCAGCACCGACCGGGGGGGTGAGCAGTTCTTC.

The chain recombines TRBV7-2 with TRBJ2-3; a possible D gene is TRBD1 (6 bases). With 3 bases removed from V and 3 bases from J, the gap between germline ends came to 10 bases. The germline V gene has CDR1 SGHTA and CDR2 FQGNSA. The CDR3 consists of 14 residues. As DNA, the CDR3 is TGTGCCAGCAGCTTTGGGGGCGATACAGATACGCAGTATTTT. Translating it yields CASSFGGDTDTQYF.